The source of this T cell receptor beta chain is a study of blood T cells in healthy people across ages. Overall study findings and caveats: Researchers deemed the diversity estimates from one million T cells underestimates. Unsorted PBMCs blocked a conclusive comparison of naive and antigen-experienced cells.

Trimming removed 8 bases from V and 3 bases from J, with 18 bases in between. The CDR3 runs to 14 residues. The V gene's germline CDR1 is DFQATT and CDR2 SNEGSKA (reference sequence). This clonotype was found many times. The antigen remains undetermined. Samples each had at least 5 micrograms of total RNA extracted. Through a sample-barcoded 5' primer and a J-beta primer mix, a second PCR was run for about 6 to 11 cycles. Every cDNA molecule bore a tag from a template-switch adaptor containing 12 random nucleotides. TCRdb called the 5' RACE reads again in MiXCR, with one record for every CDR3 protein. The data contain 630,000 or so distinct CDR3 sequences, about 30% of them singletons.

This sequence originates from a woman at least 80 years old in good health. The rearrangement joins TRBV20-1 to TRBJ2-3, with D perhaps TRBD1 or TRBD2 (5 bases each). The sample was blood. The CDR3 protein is CSTIFGTRTDTQYF. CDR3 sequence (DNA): TGCAGTACTATTTTCGGGACCCGAACAGATACGCAGTATTTT.